This T cell receptor (beta chain) was found in a study of blood T cells in healthy people across ages. There are 16 residues in the CDR3. Germline lookup yields CDR1 SEHNR and CDR2 FQNEAQ (reference sequence). Trimming shortened V by 5 bases and J by 6 bases, and 21 bases separated the two germline ends. Primed by a sample-barcoded 5' primer and a J-beta primer mix, a second PCR proceeded for about 6 to 11 cycles. TCRdb reprocessed the 5' RACE reads via MiXCR and lists one record per CDR3 protein. The profile shows hundreds of thousands of distinct CDR3 sequences, more than 25% of them singletons. V and J are TRBV7-9 and TRBJ2-3; D is possibly TRBD1 (8 bases). The sample consisted of blood. This TCR derives from a woman older than 75 in good health. CDR3: CASSPGQGGYADTQYF. As DNA, the CDR3 is TGTGCCAGCAGCCCCGGACAGGGAGGGTATGCGGATACGCAGTATTTT. The whole variable domain, filled in from reference TRBV7-9 and TRBJ2-3, reads DTGVSQNPRHKITKRGQNVTFRCDPISEHNRLYWYRQTLGQGPEFLTYFQNEAQLEKSRLLSDRFSAERPKGSFSTLEIQRTEQGDSAMYLCASSPGQGGYADTQYFGPGTRLTVL.